The table lists the clone carrying this TCR beta chain with many counts. Antigen unknown. iRepertoire HTBI primers and Arm-PCR of CDR3 regions built TCR beta libraries. TCRdb fed the multiplex PCR reads into MiXCR, producing one record per CDR3 protein. The sample holds 350,000 to 450,000 distinct CDR3 sequences, approximately 22% seen once. These data come from a study of regulatory T cells in long-lasting Graves disease. Germline assignment: CDR1 MDHEN and CDR2 SYDVKM. Unmatched junction bases numbered 4, after V lost 2 bases and J lost 2 bases. This CDR3 is built from 15 residues. Stated time point: persistent/refractory GD, antithyroid drugs over 5 years with positive TRAb. The TCR library was made from RNA that had been extracted from PBMCs in TRIzol. Guidelines of the American Thyroid Association were used to diagnose Graves' disease. Study-wide points: Persistent disease showed a preference for TRBV28, TRBJ1-2 and TRBJ2-5.

Specimen: peripheral blood mononuclear cells (PBMCs), collected when the disease was refractory, from a patient treated with antithyroid drugs. The rearrangement joins TRBV28 to TRBJ2-5, with TRBD2 matching over 8 bases. This sequence was found in a female donor with Graves disease. CDR3 region: CASSLTGGGQETQYF. CDR3 nucleotide sequence: TGTGCCAGCAGTTTAACGGGGGGGGGGCAAGAGACCCAGTACTTC. Full variable domain (rest looked up from reference TRBV28 and TRBJ2-5): DVKVTQSSRYLVKRTGEKVFLECVQDMDHENMFWYRQDPGLGLRLIYFSYDVKMKEKGDIPEGYSVSREKKERFSLILESASTNQTSMYLCASSLTGGGQETQYFGPGTRLLVL.